Listed here are 9 T cell receptor beta chains from one sample, sequenced in a study of blood T cell repertoires in COVID-19. Generated by immunoSEQ multiplex PCR, the TCRdb table keeps only in-frame clones and is missing some. The data contain approximately 170,000 clones, approximately 90% of them singletons. Specimen: peripheral blood. The receptors were sampled from a man in his forties or fifties who had recovered from COVID-19.

The gene calls are TRBV6-1 and TRBJ2-7, with 7 nucleotides matching TRBD1. Losses at the gene ends were 4 bases for V and 6 bases for J; bases not matched to a gene: 15. This CDR3 contains 16 residues. Germline CDR1 and CDR2: MNHNS and SASEGT. DNA for the CDR3: TGTGCCAGCAGTGTAAACCTACAGGGGTCCTTTCCCGAGCAGTACTTC. Translating it yields CASSVNLQGSFPEQYF.

The genes are TRBV12-3 or TRBV12-4 and TRBJ1-3; a weak D match, TRBD1 (6 bases). CDR3 length equals 13 residues. The V gene lost 6 bases and the J gene lost 4 bases, with 10 bases spanning the gap. DNA for the CDR3: TGTGCCAGCAGGACCGGACAGGGAAACACCATATATTTT. Its translation is CASRTGQGNTIYF.

The chain carries TRBV5-3 and TRBJ1-1, with 8 bases matching TRBD1. TRBV5-3 is an open reading frame, and its role is uncertain. Germline trimming cut 5 bases from V and 4 bases from J; bases unmatched to any gene: 4. The CDR3 is 13 amino acids. CDR3 coding DNA: TGTGCCAGAAGATACGGGACAGGCACTGAAGCTTTCTTT. Translation gives CARRYGTGTEAFF.

The chain uses TRBV27 and TRBJ2-7; 7 bases match TRBD1. The ends lost 3 bases at V and 5 bases at J; junction bases unmatched: 7. The CDR3 runs to 14 residues. Per germline, CDR1 MNHEY and CDR2 SMNVEV (reference sequence). The CDR3 DNA sequence: TGTGCCAGCAGTTTTAGGCAGGGGGAAGACGAGCAGTACTTC. It encodes CASSFRQGEDEQYF.

The CDR3 DNA reads as TGTGCCAGCAGCGCAACTAACGTCTACAATGAGCAGTTCTTC. It codes for CASSATNVYNEQFF. The V gene is TRBV9, the J gene TRBJ2-1; D gene ambiguous. Looked up from germline, CDR1 is SGDLS and CDR2 is YYNGEE. CDR3 size: 14 residues. V was shortened by 3 bases and J by 3 bases, with 10 bases between the two germline ends. The full variable domain, completed using reference TRBV9 and TRBJ2-1, is DSGVTQTPKHLITATGQRVTLRCSPRSGDLSVYWYQQSLDQGLQFLIQYYNGEERAKGNILERFSAQQFPDLHSELNLSSLELGDSALYFCASSATNVYNEQFFGPGTRLTVL.

The V call is TRBV6-5, the J call TRBJ2-4; D is possibly TRBD1 (5 bases). V was trimmed by 6 bases and J by 5 bases, leaving 11 bases between them. The CDR3 loop spans 13 amino acids. Per germline, CDR1 MNHEY and CDR2 SVGAGI. In DNA form, the CDR3 reads TGTGCCAGCAGCAAACAGGTCGAAAACATTCAGTACTTC. This encodes CASSKQVENIQYF.

V gene TRBV27 combines with J gene TRBJ2-5, with D possibly matching TRBD1 (5 bases). Deletions cut 2 bases from V and 8 bases from J, with 12 bases between. Germline CDR1 and CDR2: MNHEY and SMNVEV (reference sequence). The CDR3 runs 13 residues. The CDR3 loop reads CASSLGLRGTQYF. The DNA of the CDR3 is TGTGCCAGCAGTTTAGGGCTTAGGGGAACCCAGTACTTC.

Only one count was recorded for this clone. The genes are TRBV3-1 (or the pseudogene TRBV3-2) and TRBJ2-7; TRBD2 is a possible D gene (6 bases). Germline-derived CDR1 and CDR2 are LGHDT and YNNKEL (reference sequence). Trimming stripped 4 bases from V and 2 bases from J, with 18 bases between. The CDR3 runs 16 residues. CDR3 nucleotides: TGTGCCAGCAGCCGGCTTCGTGGGACTGACACCTACGAGCAGTACTTC. Amino acids: CASSRLRGTDTYEQYF.

The chain joins TRBV19 to TRBJ1-1, with 8 bases lining up with TRBD1. The CDR3 sequence is 14 residues long. With V trimmed by 5 bases and J by 1 base, 3 bases remained unmatched. Germline lookup yields CDR1 LNHDA and CDR2 SQIVND (reference sequence). In DNA form, the CDR3 reads TGTGCCAGTAGTTGGACAGGGCCGAACACTGAAGCTTTCTTT. Translating it yields CASSWTGPNTEAFF.